This T cell receptor beta chain is drawn from a study of long-term antiretroviral therapy in people with HIV. V was clipped by 2 bases and J by 5 bases, with 19 bases between them. The CDR3 consists of 17 residues. Germline-derived CDR1 and CDR2 are SEHNR and FQNEAQ (reference sequence). This was the immunoSEQ v3.0 assay at survey level. Clones were read by immunoSEQ multiplex PCR, and TCRdb kept only the in-frame ones, dropping some. The profile covers some 30,000 clones, with around 90% appearing a single time and 4.3% taken by the ten largest. The starting material was unsorted PBMCs, obtained 5.2 years after starting antiretroviral therapy. This TCR derives from a middle-aged woman with HIV. The chain links TRBV7-9 to TRBJ2-1, with D possibly TRBD2 on 6 matching bases. CDR3 sequence: CASSLKERAWGDNEQFF. In DNA, the CDR3 is TGTGCCAGCAGCTTAAAGGAACGAGCTTGGGGGGACAATGAGCAGTTCTTC.